The text below deals with one TCR beta chain. These data are taken from a study of cytomegalovirus exposure and HLA in healthy donors. The PCR made use of 60 Vbeta and 13 Jbeta primers. Method: immunoSEQ multiplex PCR; TCRdb's copy keeps in-frame clones and lacks some. The sample records some 200,000 clones, 80% to 85% being singletons. The sequencing input was PBMCs. This sequence was found in a woman aged 40 to 50 in good health and CMV-seronegative.

For the CDR3, the DNA is TGCGCCAGCAGCCAACCGGGACAGGGCCGTGGCTACACCTTC. Protein: CASSQPGQGRGYTF. The chain is built from TRBV5-1 and TRBJ1-2, with TRBD1 identical over 9 bases. This CDR3 is 14 amino acids long. J was trimmed by 7 bases and V by 4 bases; bases with no gene match: 8. Germline-derived CDR1 and CDR2 are SGHRS and YFSETQ.